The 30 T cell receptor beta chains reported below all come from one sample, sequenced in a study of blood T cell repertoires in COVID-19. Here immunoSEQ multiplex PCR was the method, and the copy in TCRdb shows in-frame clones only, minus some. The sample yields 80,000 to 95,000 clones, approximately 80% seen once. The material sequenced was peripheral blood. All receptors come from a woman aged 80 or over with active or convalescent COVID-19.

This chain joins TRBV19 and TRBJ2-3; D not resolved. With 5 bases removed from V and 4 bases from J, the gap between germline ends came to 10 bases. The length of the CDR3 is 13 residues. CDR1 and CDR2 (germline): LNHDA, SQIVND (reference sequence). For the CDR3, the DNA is TGTGCCAGTAGTGTCACTGAGGCAGATACGCAGTATTTT. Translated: CASSVTEADTQYF.

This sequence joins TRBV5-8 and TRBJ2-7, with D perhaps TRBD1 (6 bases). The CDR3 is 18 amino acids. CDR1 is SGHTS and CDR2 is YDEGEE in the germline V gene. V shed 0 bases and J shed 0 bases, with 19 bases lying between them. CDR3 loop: CASSLGDPGHMPSYEQYF. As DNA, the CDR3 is TGTGCCAGCAGCTTGGGGGACCCGGGACACATGCCCTCCTACGAGCAGTACTTC.

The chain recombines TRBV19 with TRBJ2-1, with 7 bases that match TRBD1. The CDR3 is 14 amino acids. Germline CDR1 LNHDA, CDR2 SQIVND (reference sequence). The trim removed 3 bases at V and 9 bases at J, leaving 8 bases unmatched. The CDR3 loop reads CASSIEGARGEQFF. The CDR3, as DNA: TGTGCCAGTAGTATTGAGGGGGCGCGTGGTGAGCAGTTCTTC. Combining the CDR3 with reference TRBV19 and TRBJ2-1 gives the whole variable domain DGGITQSPKYLFRKEGQNVTLSCEQNLNHDAMYWYRQDPGQGLRLIYYSQIVNDFQKGDIAEGYSVSREKKESFPLTVTSAQKNPTAFYLCASSIEGARGEQFFGPGTRLTVL.

The CDR3 DNA reads as TGTGCCAGCAGCCTAAAGGGTTGGGGTAGCGGGGAAGAGACCCAGTACTTC. It translates to CASSLKGWGSGEETQYF. The V gene is TRBV7-3, the J gene TRBJ2-5, with 8 bases fitting TRBD2. The germline V gene has CDR1 SGHTA and CDR2 FQGTGA. The CDR3 totals 17 residues. Losses at the gene ends were 5 bases for V and 3 bases for J; bases not matched to a gene: 14. The complete variable domain, with remaining parts taken from reference TRBV7-3 and TRBJ2-5, reads GAGVSQTPSNKVTEKGKYVELRCDPISGHTALYWYRQSLGQGPEFLIYFQGTGAADDSGLPNDRFFAVRPEGSVSTLKIQRTERGDSAVYLCASSLKGWGSGEETQYFGPGTRLLVL.

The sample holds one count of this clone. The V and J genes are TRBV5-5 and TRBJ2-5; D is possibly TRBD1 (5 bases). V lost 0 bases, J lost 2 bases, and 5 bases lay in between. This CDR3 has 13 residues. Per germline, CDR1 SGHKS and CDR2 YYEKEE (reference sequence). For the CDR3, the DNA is TGTGCCAGCAGCTTGGGACAGCAAGAGACCCAGTACTTC. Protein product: CASSLGQQETQYF.

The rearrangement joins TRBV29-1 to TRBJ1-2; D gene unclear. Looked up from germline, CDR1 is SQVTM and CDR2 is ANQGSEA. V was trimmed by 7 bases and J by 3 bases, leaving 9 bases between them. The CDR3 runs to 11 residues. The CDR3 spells CSAGFDYGYTF. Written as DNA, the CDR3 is TGCAGCGCTGGCTTCGACTATGGCTACACCTTC.

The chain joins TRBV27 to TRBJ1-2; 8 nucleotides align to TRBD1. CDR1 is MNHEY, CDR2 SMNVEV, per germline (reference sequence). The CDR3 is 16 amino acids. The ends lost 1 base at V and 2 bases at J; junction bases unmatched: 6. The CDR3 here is CASSLFRDRGNYGYTF. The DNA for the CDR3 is TGTGCCAGCAGTTTATTCCGAGACAGGGGAAACTATGGCTACACCTTC.

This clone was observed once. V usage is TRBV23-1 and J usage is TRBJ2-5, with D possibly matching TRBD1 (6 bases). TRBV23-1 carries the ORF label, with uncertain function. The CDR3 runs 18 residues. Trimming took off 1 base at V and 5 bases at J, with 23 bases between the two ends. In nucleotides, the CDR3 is TGCGCCAGCAGTCAATTAAGCTGCCAAGGTAGGGGGACGGAGACCCAGTACTTC. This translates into CASSQLSCQGRGTETQYF.

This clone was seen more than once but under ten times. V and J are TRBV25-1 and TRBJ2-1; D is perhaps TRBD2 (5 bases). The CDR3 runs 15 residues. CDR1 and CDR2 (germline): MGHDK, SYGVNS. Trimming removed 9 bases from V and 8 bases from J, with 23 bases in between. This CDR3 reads CARRGIASEDDEQFF. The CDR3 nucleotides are TGTGCCAGACGGGGAATAGCTTCTGAGGACGATGAGCAGTTCTTC.

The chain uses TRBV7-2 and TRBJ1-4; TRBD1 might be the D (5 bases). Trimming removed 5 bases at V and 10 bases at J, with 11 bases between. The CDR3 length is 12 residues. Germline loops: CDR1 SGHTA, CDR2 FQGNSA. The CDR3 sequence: CASSPQGGKLFF. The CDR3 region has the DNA TGTGCCAGCAGCCCCCAGGGCGGAAAACTGTTTTTT. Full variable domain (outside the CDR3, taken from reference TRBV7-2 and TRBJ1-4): GAGVSQSPSNKVTEKGKDVELRCDPISGHTALYWYRQSLGQGLEFLIYFQGNSAPDKSGLPSDRFSAERTGGSVSTLTIQRTQQEDSAVYLCASSPQGGKLFFGSGTQLSVL.

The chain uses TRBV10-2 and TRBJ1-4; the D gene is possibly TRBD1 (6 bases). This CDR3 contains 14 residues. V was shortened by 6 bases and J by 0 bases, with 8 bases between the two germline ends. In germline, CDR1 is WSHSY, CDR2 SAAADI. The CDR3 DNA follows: TGCGCCAGCAGCAGGACAGCAACTAATGAAAAACTGTTTTTT. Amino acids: CASSRTATNEKLFF.

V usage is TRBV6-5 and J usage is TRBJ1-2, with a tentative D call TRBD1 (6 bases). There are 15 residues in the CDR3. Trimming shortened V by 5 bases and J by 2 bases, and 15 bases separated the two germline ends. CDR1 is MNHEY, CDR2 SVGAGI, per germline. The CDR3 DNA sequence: TGTGCCAGCAGTCTCTGGACAGACAGAAACTATGGCTACACCTTC. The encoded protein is CASSLWTDRNYGYTF.

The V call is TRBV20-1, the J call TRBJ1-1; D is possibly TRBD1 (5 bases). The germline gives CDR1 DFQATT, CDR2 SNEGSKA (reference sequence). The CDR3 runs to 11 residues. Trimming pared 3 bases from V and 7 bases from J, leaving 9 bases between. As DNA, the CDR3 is TGCAGTGCTAGTGACAGTCGTGAAGCTTTCTTT. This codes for CSASDSREAFF.

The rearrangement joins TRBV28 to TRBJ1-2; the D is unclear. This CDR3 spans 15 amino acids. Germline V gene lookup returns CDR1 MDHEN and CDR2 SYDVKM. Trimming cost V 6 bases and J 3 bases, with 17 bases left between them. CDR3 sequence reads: CASSPEGGNHYGYTF. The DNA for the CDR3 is TGTGCCAGCAGCCCGGAGGGAGGGAATCACTATGGCTACACCTTC.

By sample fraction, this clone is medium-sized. In DNA, the CDR3 is TGTGCCAGCAGTCCCGCCGGGACAGATTACGAGCAGTACTTC. Its protein is CASSPAGTDYEQYF. The chain joins TRBV6-5 to TRBJ2-7, with TRBD1 matching over 7 bases. The germline gives CDR1 MNHEY, CDR2 SVGAGI. The CDR3 is made up of 14 amino acids. V lost 5 bases and J lost 4; bases outside the gene matches: 8.

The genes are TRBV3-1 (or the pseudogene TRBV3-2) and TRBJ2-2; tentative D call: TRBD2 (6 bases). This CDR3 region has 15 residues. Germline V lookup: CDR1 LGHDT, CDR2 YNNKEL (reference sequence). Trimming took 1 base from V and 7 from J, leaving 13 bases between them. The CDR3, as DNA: TGTGCCAGCAGCCAAGGGATTAGCGGTCACGGGGAGCTGTTTTTT. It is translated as CASSQGISGHGELFF.

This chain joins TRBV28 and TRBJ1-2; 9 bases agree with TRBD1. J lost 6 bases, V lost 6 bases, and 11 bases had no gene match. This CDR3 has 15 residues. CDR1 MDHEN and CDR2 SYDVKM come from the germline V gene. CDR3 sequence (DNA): TGTGCCAGCAGAAGTCCCGGGACAGGGTCTAATGGCTACACCTTC. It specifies CASRSPGTGSNGYTF.

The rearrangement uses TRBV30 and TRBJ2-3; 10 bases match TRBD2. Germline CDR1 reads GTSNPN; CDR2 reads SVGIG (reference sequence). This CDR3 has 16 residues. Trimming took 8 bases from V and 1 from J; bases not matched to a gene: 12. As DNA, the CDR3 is TGTGCCCATTCCAGCGGGAGGGGACTTGGCACAGATACGCAGTATTTT. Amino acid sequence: CAHSSGRGLGTDTQYF.

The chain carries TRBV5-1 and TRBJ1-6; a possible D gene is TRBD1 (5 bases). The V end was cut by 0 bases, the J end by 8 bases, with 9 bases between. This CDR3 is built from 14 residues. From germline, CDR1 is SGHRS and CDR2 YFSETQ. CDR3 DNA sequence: TGCGCCAGCAGCTTGGACGGGGGGTATTCACCCCTCCACTTT. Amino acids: CASSLDGGYSPLHF.

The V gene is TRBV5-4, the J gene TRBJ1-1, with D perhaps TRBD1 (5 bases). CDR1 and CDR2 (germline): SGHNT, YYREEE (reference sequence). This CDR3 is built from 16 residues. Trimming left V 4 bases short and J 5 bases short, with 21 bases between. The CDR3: CASSKSGTLEGTEAFF. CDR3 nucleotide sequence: TGTGCCAGCAGCAAGTCCGGGACGTTGGAGGGGACTGAAGCTTTCTTT.

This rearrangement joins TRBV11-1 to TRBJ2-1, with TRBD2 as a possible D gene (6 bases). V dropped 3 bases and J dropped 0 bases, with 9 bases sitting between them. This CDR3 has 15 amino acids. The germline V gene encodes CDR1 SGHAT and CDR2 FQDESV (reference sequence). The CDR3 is CASSFGRSSYNEQFF. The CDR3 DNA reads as TGTGCCAGCAGCTTTGGGAGGAGCTCCTACAATGAGCAGTTCTTC.

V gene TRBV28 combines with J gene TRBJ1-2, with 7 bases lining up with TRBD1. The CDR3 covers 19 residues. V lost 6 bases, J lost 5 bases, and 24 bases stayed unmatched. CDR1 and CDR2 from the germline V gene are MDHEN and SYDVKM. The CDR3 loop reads CASRTGRDRAVFDGYGYTF. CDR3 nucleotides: TGTGCCAGCAGAACTGGGCGAGACAGGGCAGTTTTCGATGGGTATGGCTACACCTTC.

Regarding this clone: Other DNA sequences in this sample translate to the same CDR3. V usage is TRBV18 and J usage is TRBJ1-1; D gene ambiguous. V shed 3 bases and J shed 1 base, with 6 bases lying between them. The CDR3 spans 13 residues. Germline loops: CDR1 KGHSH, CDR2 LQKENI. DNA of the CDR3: TGTGCCAGCTCACCGGGGAGGAACACTGAAGCTTTCTTT. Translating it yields CASSPGRNTEAFF. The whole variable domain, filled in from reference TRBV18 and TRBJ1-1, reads NAGVMQNPRHLVRRRGQEARLRCSPMKGHSHVYWYRQLPEEGLKFMVYLQKENIIDESGMPKERFSAEFPKEGPSILRIQQVVRGDSAAYFCASSPGRNTEAFFGQGTRLTVV.

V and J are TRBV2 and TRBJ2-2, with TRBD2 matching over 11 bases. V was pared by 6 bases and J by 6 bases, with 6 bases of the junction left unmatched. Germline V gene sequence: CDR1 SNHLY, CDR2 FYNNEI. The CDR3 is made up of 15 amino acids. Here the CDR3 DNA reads TGTGCCAGCAGGGCACTAGCGGGAGCCCCCGGGGAGCTGTTTTTT. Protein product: CASRALAGAPGELFF. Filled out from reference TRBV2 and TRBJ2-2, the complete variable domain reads EPEVTQTPSHQVTQMGQEVILRCVPISNHLYFYWYRQILGQKVEFLVSFYNNEISEKSEIFDDQFSVERPDGSNFTLKIRSTKLEDSAMYFCASRALAGAPGELFFGEGSRLTVL.

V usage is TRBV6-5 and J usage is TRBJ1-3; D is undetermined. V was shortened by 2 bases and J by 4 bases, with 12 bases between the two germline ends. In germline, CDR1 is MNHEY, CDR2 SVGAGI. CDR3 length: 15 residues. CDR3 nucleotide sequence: TGTGCCAGCAGTTACGCCGCGTCTTCAGGAAACACCATATATTTT. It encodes CASSYAASSGNTIYF.

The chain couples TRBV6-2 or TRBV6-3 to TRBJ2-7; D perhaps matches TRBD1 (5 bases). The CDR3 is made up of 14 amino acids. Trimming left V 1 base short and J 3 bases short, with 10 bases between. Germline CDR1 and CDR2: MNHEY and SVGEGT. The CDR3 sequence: CASSYWGRYYEQYF. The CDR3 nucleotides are TGTGCCAGCAGTTACTGGGGCAGGTACTACGAGCAGTACTTC.

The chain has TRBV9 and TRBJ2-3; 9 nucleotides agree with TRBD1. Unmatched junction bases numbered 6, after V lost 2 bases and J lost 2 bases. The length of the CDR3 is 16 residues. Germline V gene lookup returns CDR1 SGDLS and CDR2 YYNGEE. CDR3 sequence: CASSVGTGYDTDTQYF. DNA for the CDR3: TGTGCCAGCAGCGTCGGGACAGGGTATGACACAGATACGCAGTATTTT.

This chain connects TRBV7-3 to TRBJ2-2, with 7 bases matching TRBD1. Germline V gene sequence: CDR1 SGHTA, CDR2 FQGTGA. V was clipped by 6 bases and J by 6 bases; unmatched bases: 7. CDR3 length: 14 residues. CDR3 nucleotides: TGTGCCAGCAGACCAGGGGGTGGCCCCGGGGAGCTGTTTTTT. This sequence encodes CASRPGGGPGELFF.

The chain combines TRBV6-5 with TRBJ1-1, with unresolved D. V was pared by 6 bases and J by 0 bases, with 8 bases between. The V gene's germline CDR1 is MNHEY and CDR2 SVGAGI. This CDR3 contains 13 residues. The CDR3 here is CASRIHVNTEAFF. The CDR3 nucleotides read TGTGCCAGCAGAATACATGTGAACACTGAAGCTTTCTTT.

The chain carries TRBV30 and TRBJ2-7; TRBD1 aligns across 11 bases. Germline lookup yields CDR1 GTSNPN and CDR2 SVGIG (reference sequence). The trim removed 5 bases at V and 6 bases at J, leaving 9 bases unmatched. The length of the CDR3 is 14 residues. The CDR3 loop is CAWALGTGGLEQYF. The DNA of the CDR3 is TGTGCCTGGGCACTGGGGACAGGGGGTCTCGAGCAGTACTTC.